The 18 T cell receptor beta chains reported below all come from one sample, sequenced in a study of cytomegalovirus exposure and HLA in healthy donors. A multiplex PCR was run with 60 Vbeta primers and 13 Jbeta primers. Clones were read by immunoSEQ multiplex PCR, and TCRdb kept only the in-frame ones, dropping some. The sample records about 170,000 clones, approximately 75% being singletons. The sequenced sample consisted of PBMCs. The receptors shown here come from a girl aged 10 to 17 in good health and CMV-seronegative.

This clone occurred a few times. The gene calls are TRBV9 and TRBJ1-2; D remains ambiguous. V was cut by 2 bases and J by 9 bases, with 11 bases left in between. The CDR3 loop spans 12 amino acids. The germline V gene has CDR1 SGDLS and CDR2 YYNGEE. CDR3 nucleotides: TGTGCCAGCAGCGTGACGGACTCTAGCTACACCTTC. As protein: CASSVTDSSYTF. The full variable domain, rest sourced from reference TRBV9 and TRBJ1-2, is DSGVTQTPKHLITATGQRVTLRCSPRSGDLSVYWYQQSLDQGLQFLIQYYNGEERAKGNILERFSAQQFPDLHSELNLSSLELGDSALYFCASSVTDSSYTFGSGTRLTVV.

This rearrangement joins TRBV7-9 to TRBJ2-3; D gene ambiguous. Trimming stripped 5 bases from V and 11 bases from J, with 14 bases between. From germline, CDR1 is SEHNR and CDR2 FQNEAQ (reference sequence). This CDR3 is 12 amino acids long. This CDR3 is CASSPVGGGQYF. Written as DNA, the CDR3 is TGTGCCAGCAGCCCGGTAGGCGGCGGGCAGTATTTT.

The chain uses TRBV4-2 and TRBJ1-2, with D hard to call. Trimming left V 0 bases short and J 8 bases short, with 22 bases between. This CDR3 comprises 17 residues. CDR1 is LGHNA and CDR2 is YNFKEQ in the germline V gene. In nucleotides, the CDR3 is TGTGCCAGCAGCCAAGATCGTTGGGGAGTATCTATCGGGGGCTACACCTTC. Amino acids: CASSQDRWGVSIGGYTF.

In this sample, this clone turned up a few times. J is TRBJ2-7 and V is TRBV19, with D maybe TRBD1 (5 bases). This CDR3 comprises 15 residues. Germline V CDR1 and CDR2: LNHDA, SQIVND (reference sequence). V shed 7 bases and J shed 3 bases, with 19 bases lying between them. The CDR3 nucleotides read TGTGCCAGTAAGGGGCCAGGGATGGGCTTCTACGAGCAGTACTTC. It is translated as CASKGPGMGFYEQYF.

This clone was seen a few times. The genes are TRBV6-5 and TRBJ2-1, with a tentative D call TRBD2 (6 bases). Germline V CDR1 and CDR2: MNHEY, SVGAGI. The CDR3 contains 16 residues. Trimming removed 2 bases from V and 4 bases from J, with 15 bases in between. Here the CDR3 DNA reads TGTGCCAGCAGTTACCCGGCGGGGTCCTCTTACAATGAGCAGTTCTTC. Residues: CASSYPAGSSYNEQFF.

The chain employs TRBV12-5 and TRBJ2-7; tentatively, D is TRBD2 (6 bases). CDR1 and CDR2 from the germline V gene are LGHNT and FRNRAP. The CDR3 runs 14 residues. V was trimmed by 6 bases and J by 0 bases, leaving 12 bases between them. In DNA form, the CDR3 reads TGTGCTAGTGGGGGGACTGCAAGCTCCTACGAGCAGTACTTC. It is translated as CASGGTASSYEQYF.

V usage is TRBV7-3 and J usage is TRBJ2-7, with TRBD2 matching over 8 bases. This CDR3 spans 15 amino acids. Trimming at V came to 5 bases and at J to 3 bases, leaving 9 bases not matched to a gene. Germline CDR1 is SGHTA and CDR2 is FQGTGA. The CDR3 nucleotides read TGTGCCAGCAGCCTCCGGGGGGGAGGAAACTACGAGCAGTACTTC. Translation gives CASSLRGGGNYEQYF. Looking up the rest from reference TRBV7-3 and TRBJ2-7 gives the full variable domain: GAGVSQTPSNKVTEKGKYVELRCDPISGHTALYWYRQSLGQGPEFLIYFQGTGAADDSGLPNDRFFAVRPEGSVSTLKIQRTERGDSAVYLCASSLRGGGNYEQYFGPGTRLTVT.

In this sample, this clone turned up a few times. V gene TRBV27 combines with J gene TRBJ2-5; D call uncertain. Trimming removed 7 bases at V and 2 bases at J, with 5 bases between. Germline-derived CDR1 and CDR2 are MNHEY and SMNVEV (reference sequence). This CDR3 comprises 11 residues. CDR3 sequence (DNA): TGTGCCAGCACTCTACAAGAGACCCAGTACTTC. Its translation: CASTLQETQYF.

The gene calls are TRBV9 and TRBJ2-1; D remains unclear. Germline CDR1 and CDR2: SGDLS and YYNGEE. V was cut by 0 bases and J by 7 bases, with 14 bases left in between. The CDR3 loop spans 15 amino acids. CDR3: CASSVGSRGHNEQFF. The CDR3 bases are TGTGCCAGCAGCGTAGGGTCTCGCGGTCATAATGAGCAGTTCTTC.

V gene TRBV7-3 combines with J gene TRBJ1-6, with 7 bases aligning to TRBD1. V lost 4 bases to trimming and J lost 8 bases; unmatched junction nucleotides: 8. This CDR3 has 15 residues. Germline V gene sequence: CDR1 SGHTA, CDR2 FQGTGA. CDR3 sequence (DNA): TGTGCCAGCAGCTGGGCCGACAGGGCGGATTCACCCCTCCACTTT. It codes for CASSWADRADSPLHF.

This CDR3 reads CASSYNTPGQSAEAFF. The CDR3 region has the DNA TGTGCCAGCAGTTACAATACTCCGGGACAGAGCGCTGAAGCTTTCTTT. This rearrangement joins TRBV6-6 to TRBJ1-1, with 7 bases aligning to TRBD1. This CDR3 is 16 amino acids long. V lost 2 bases and J lost 6; bases outside the gene matches: 12. CDR1 MNHNY and CDR2 SVGAGI come from the germline V gene (reference sequence).

The chain carries TRBV6-1 and TRBJ1-1; TRBD1 matches at 9 bases. V dropped 6 bases and J dropped 4; count of bases not matched to a gene: 3. CDR3 length: 13 residues. Germline lookup yields CDR1 MNHNS and CDR2 SASEGT. The CDR3 sequence: CASRTGGLTEAFF. The CDR3, as DNA: TGTGCCAGCAGGACAGGGGGACTCACTGAAGCTTTCTTT.

This chain uses TRBV19 with TRBJ1-5, with a weak D call TRBD1 (5 bases). The V gene lost 4 bases and the J gene lost 3 bases, with 16 bases spanning the gap. Looked up from germline, CDR1 is LNHDA and CDR2 is SQIVND (reference sequence). The length of the CDR3 is 16 residues. In DNA form, the CDR3 reads TGTGCCAGTAGTAATACCCCGGGGGTGAACAATCAGCCCCAGCATTTT. The encoded protein is CASSNTPGVNNQPQHF.

This clone was recorded a few times. The chain combines TRBV9 with TRBJ2-4; 7 nucleotides match TRBD1. V was pared by 3 bases and J by 8 bases, with 14 bases of the junction left unmatched. The length of the CDR3 is 16 residues. Germline CDR1 and CDR2: SGDLS and YYNGEE. CDR3 loop: CASSARTGMNLDIQYF. As DNA, the CDR3 is TGTGCCAGCAGCGCTAGGACAGGTATGAATTTGGACATTCAGTACTTC.

This chain connects TRBV6-5 to TRBJ2-5; no clear D gene. CDR3 length: 12 amino acids. Trimming took off 2 bases at V and 3 bases at J, with 4 bases between the two ends. Germline V lookup: CDR1 MNHEY, CDR2 SVGAGI. The CDR3 region has the DNA TGTGCCAGCAGTTACGGAGAAGAGACCCAGTACTTC. It specifies CASSYGEETQYF.

The genes are TRBV10-3 and TRBJ2-3, with 7 bases aligning to TRBD2. The CDR3 has 13 residues. Germline V gene data show CDR1 as ENHRY and CDR2 as SYGVKD. The V gene end was trimmed by 3 bases and the J gene end by 14 bases; junction bases not matched to a gene: 11. CDR3 residues: CAISERSGESGYF. Here the CDR3 DNA reads TGTGCCATCAGTGAAAGAAGCGGGGAGTCCGGGTATTTT.

This chain connects TRBV27 to TRBJ2-1; 11 bases align to TRBD2. Germline CDR1 reads MNHEY; CDR2 reads SMNVEV (reference sequence). With V trimmed by 6 bases and J by 4 bases, 5 bases remained unmatched. This CDR3 spans 15 amino acids. The CDR3 DNA sequence: TGTGCCAGCAGAGATGGGACTAGCGGTTACAATGAGCAGTTCTTC. Translated: CASRDGTSGYNEQFF.

The chain couples TRBV30 to TRBJ1-3, with unresolved D. The CDR3 is made up of 14 amino acids. Germline CDR1 GTSNPN, CDR2 SVGIG (reference sequence). Trimming removed 5 bases from V and 0 bases from J, with 11 bases in between. CDR3 in DNA: TGTGCCTGGGAGCGGGGTCGCTCTGGAAACACCATATATTTT. As protein: CAWERGRSGNTIYF.